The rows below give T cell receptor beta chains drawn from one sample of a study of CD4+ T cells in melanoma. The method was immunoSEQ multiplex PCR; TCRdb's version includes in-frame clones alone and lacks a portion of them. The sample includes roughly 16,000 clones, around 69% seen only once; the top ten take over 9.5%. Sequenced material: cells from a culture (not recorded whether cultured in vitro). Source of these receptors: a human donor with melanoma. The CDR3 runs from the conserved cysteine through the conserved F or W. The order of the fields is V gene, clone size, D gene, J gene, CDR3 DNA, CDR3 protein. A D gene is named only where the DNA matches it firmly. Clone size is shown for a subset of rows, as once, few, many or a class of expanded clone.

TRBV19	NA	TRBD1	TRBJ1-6	TGTGCCAGTACCGGGGGCGGGACAGGTGATTCACCCCTCCACTTT	CASTGGGTGDSPLHF
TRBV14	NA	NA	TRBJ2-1	TGTGCCAGCAGCTTGCGACAGATCTACAATGAGCAGTTCTTC	CASSLRQIYNEQFF
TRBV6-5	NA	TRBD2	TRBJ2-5	TGTGCCAGCAGTGGCCCGGGACTAGAAGGGACCCAGTACTTC	CASSGPGLEGTQYF
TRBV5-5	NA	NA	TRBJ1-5	TGTGCCAGCAGCTTGAGGGGGGGACTCAGCAATCAGCCCCAGCATTTT	CASSLRGGLSNQPQHF
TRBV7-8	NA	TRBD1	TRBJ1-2	TGTGCCAGCAGCTTATTTGAGGGACAGGCGCTCACCTTC	CASSLFEGQALTF
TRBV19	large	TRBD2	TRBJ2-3	TGTGCCAGTAGTATAGTGGCTAGCGGGGGGACAGGGTACACAGATACGCAGTATTTT	CASSIVASGGTGYTDTQYF
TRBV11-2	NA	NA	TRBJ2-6	TGTGCCAGCAGCCGAGGCAGGGTGTCTGGGGCCAACGTCCTGACTTTC	CASSRGRVSGANVLTF
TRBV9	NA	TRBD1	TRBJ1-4	TGTGCCAGCAGCGTAGGTGTAGGGGGCCCGGAAAAACTGTTTTTT	CASSVGVGGPEKLFF
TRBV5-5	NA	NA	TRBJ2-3	TGTGCCAGCAGCTTGACGGGGTTGGCGCAGTATTTT	CASSLTGLAQYF
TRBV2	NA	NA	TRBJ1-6	TGTGCCAGCAGTGAAAGGGCCCCGGATAATTCACCCCTCCACTTT	CASSERAPDNSPLHF
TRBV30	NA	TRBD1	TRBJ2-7	TGTGCCTGTACAACGACAGGGTTGTACGAGCAGTACTTC	CACTTTGLYEQYF
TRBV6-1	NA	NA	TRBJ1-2	TGTGCCAGCAGTTTACAGGATTACTATGGCTACACCTTC	CASSLQDYYGYTF
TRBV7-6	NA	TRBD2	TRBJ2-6	TGTGCCAGCAGCTTAAGCGGGAAAGCGGGGGGGGGCTCTGGGGCCAACGTCCTGACTTTC	CASSLSGKAGGGSGANVLTF
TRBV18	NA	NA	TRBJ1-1	TGTGCCAGCTCGCCTTTAGTGGGGAACACTGAAGCTTTCTTT	CASSPLVGNTEAFF
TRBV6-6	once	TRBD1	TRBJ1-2	TGTGCCAGCAGTTGGGCCAGGGGGGGTGGCTACACCTTC	CASSWARGGGYTF
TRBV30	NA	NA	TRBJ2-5	TGTGCCTGGAGTGTACGCCACGGGGAGACCCAGTACTTC	CAWSVRHGETQYF
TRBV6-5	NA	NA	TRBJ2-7	TGTGCCAGCACCTTGACCGGGAGCTCCTACGAGCAGTACTTC	CASTLTGSSYEQYF
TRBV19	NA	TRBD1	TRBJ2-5	TGTGCCAGTAGTGACCGGGACAGGGGCCAAGAGACCCAGTACTTC	CASSDRDRGQETQYF
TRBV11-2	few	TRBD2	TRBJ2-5	TGTGCCAGCAGCTCCCGGACTAGTCTGTGGGAGACCCAGTACTTC	CASSSRTSLWETQYF
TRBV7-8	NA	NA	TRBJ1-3	TGTGCCAGCAGCCCCGGGCCCAGCAACACCATATATTTT	CASSPGPSNTIYF
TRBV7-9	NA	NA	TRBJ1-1	TGTGCCAGCAGCTCACAGTCGGAGACTGAAGCTTTCTTT	CASSSQSETEAFF
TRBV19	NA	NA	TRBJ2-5	TGTGCCAGTAGTGGGGTATCTGCGGGGCAAGAGACCCAGTACTTC	CASSGVSAGQETQYF
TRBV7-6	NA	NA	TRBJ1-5	TGTGCCAGCAGCTTACAGACTGGGAGCAATCAGCCCCAGCATTTT	CASSLQTGSNQPQHF
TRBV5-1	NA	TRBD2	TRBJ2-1	TGCGCCAGCAGCCTGACTAGCGGGGCGATGGGGGAGCAGTTCTTC	CASSLTSGAMGEQFF
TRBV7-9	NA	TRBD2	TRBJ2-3	TGTGCCAGCAGCTTTTTACCGGGACTAGCACTTTCTAGCACAGATACGCAGTATTTT	CASSFLPGLALSSTDTQYF
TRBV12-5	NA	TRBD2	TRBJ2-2	TGTGCTAGTGGTTTAGAACTAGCGGGCACCGGGGAGCTGTTTTTT	CASGLELAGTGELFF
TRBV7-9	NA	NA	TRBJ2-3	TGTGCCAGCAGCTTAGCGGGGGGGCGAGATACGCAGTATTTT	CASSLAGGRDTQYF
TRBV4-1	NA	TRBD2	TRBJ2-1	TGCGCCAGCAGCCAGGGCAGGCTCGGTGGGGGGGGAAACAATGAGCAGTTCTTC	CASSQGRLGGGGNNEQFF
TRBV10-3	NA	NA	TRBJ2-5	TGTGCCATCAGTGGAAACAGAGGAAACTTGACCCAGTACTTC	CAISGNRGNLTQYF
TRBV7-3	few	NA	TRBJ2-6	TGTGCCAGCAGCTTAGGGATCTCTGGGGCCAACGTCCTGACTTTC	CASSLGISGANVLTF
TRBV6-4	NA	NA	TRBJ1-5	TGTGCCAGCAGTCACAGGGATGGCCAGCCCCAGCATTTT	CASSHRDGQPQHF
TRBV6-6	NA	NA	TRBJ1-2	TGTGCCAGCAGTTACATGGGAGGAGGCTACACCTTC	CASSYMGGGYTF
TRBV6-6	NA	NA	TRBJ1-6	TGTGCCAGCACTAACGCCCCTGATTTTAATTCACCCCTCCACTTT	CASTNAPDFNSPLHF
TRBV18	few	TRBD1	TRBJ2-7	TGTGCCAGCTCAGCGGGACAGGGATTGCACGAGCAGTACTTC	CASSAGQGLHEQYF
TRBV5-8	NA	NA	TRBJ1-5	TGTGCCAGCAGCTCACGGATCAATCAGCCCCAGCATTTT	CASSSRINQPQHF
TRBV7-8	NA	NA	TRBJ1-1	TGTGCCAGCAGCTTAAACGGGCAAGTCGCTTTCTTT	CASSLNGQVAFF
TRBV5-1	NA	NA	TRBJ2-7	TGCGCCAGCAGCTTAAACGGGGGCCGCAGTTACGAGCAGTACTTC	CASSLNGGRSYEQYF
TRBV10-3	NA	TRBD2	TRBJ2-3	TGTGCCATCAGCGGGGGACTAGCGGGGGGTGGCCCAGATACGCAGTATTTT	CAISGGLAGGGPDTQYF
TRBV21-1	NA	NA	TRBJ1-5	TGTGCCAGCAGCTCAGACAGGGGGGGTCGGCCCCAGCATTTT	CASSSDRGGRPQHF
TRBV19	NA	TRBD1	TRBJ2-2	TGTGCCAGTAGCAACTCACAGGGGACAAACACCGGGGAGCTGTTTTTT	CASSNSQGTNTGELFF
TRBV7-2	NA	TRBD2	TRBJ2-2	TGTGCCAGCAGTCGTAGCGGGGGGGCTGGCACCGGGGAGCTGTTTTTT	CASSRSGGAGTGELFF
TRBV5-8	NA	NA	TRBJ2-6	TGTGCCAGCACCCTCGGACTCTCGCCCTCTGGGGCCAACGTCCTGACTTTC	CASTLGLSPSGANVLTF
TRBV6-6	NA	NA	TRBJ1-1	TGTGCCAGCAGTCGGGGGCGCCGGACTGAAGCTTTCTTT	CASSRGRRTEAFF
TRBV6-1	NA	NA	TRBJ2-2	TGTGCCAGCAGTTCCCGAGGGGTTCTCCCCGGGGAGCTGTTTTTT	CASSSRGVLPGELFF
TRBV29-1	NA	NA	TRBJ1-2	TGCGCGCCCATGATCAACTATGGCTACACCTTC	CAPMINYGYTF
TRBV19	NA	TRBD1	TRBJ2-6	TGTGCCAGCCGAGTGGACAGGGGGGGGTTGTTTGGGGCCAACGTCCTGACTTTC	CASRVDRGGLFGANVLTF
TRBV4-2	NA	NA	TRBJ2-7	TGTGCCAGCAGCCCCGGGACCGAGGTCTACGAGCAGTACTTC	CASSPGTEVYEQYF
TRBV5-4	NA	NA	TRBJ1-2	TGTGCCAGCAGCCAAGATATCCGGGACACACGTCATGGCTACACCTTC	CASSQDIRDTRHGYTF
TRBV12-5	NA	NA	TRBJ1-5	TGTGCCACGGCCGTTGGGCTTGGGGGGAACAGGGACGATCAGCCCCAGCATTTT	CATAVGLGGNRDDQPQHF
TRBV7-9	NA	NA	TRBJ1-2	TGTGCCAGCAGCTTAGAGTATCCCAGCAGGGACGGCTACACCTTC	CASSLEYPSRDGYTF
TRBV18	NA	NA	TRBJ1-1	TGTGCCAGCTCACCACCGGGCAGCGTGAGGGGGACTGAAGCTTTCTTT	CASSPPGSVRGTEAFF
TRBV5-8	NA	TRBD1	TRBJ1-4	TGTGCCAGCAGCGGGCCGGGAGGGGGCCCCCAAGAAAAACTGTTTTTT	CASSGPGGGPQEKLFF
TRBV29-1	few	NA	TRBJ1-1	TGCAGCGTTCCGAGGGGGGGGTACACTGAAGCTTTCTTT	CSVPRGGYTEAFF
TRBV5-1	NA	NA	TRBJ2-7	TGCGCCAGCAGCTTGGCGACTAGTGACTACGAGCAGTACTTC	CASSLATSDYEQYF
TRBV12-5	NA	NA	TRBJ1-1	TGTGCTAGTGGCCCGGACGGAATAGGGGCTGAAGCTTTCTTT	CASGPDGIGAEAFF
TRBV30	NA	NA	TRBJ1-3	TGTGCCTGGAGCTTGGGCTCTGGAAACACCATATATTTT	CAWSLGSGNTIYF
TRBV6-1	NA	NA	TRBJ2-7	TGTGCCAGCAGAAGGCTACCAGGGGCCTTCTACGAGCAGTACTTC	CASRRLPGAFYEQYF
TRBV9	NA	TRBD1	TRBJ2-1	TGTGCCAGCAGCGGGTCCAACAGGGGACCGGAGTTCTTC	CASSGSNRGPEFF
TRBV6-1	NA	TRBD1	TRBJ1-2	TGTGCCAGCAGTATGACAGGGCCCTATGGCTACACCTTC	CASSMTGPYGYTF
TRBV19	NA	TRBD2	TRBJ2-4	TGTGCCAGCGAGCGGGGCCCAGGGTACTCCAAAAACATTCAGTACTTC	CASERGPGYSKNIQYF